Shown below are 30 T cell receptor beta chains from a single sample sequenced in a study of T-cell reconstitution after alpha-beta-depleted transplantation in children. Unique molecular identifiers tagged the TCRbeta library. TCRdb reprocessed the PCR reads with MiXCR, giving one entry per CDR3 protein. The table shows some 840,000 distinct CDR3 sequences, with approximately 15% occurring only once. The sample consisted of PBMCs, mostly from graft donor cells, taken 360 days after TCRalphabeta/CD19-depleted stem cell transplant. All receptors come from a male patient between 10 and 17 years old who had a stem cell transplant for acute lymphoblastic leukemia, so the T cells may come from the graft donor.

The rearrangement joins TRBV20-1 to TRBJ2-3; the match to TRBD2 covers 9 bases. V shed 4 bases, J shed 6 bases, and the junction held 5 bases outside the gene matches. Germline V gene lookup returns CDR1 DFQATT and CDR2 SNEGSKA (reference sequence). The CDR3 extends over 13 amino acids. The CDR3 spells CSATSGMSDTQYF. The CDR3 DNA is TGCAGTGCTACTAGCGGGATGTCGGATACGCAGTATTTT.

This clonotype was seen a handful of times. The gene calls are TRBV18 and TRBJ2-5; 9 bases are a match to TRBD2. The CDR3 runs 17 residues. J gave up 4 bases and V 1 base, and 10 bases lay outside the gene matches. CDR1 and CDR2 (germline): KGHSH, LQKENI. CDR3 coding DNA: TGTGCCAGCTCACCACTATCCGGACTAGCGCGAATAGAGACCCAGTACTTC. This encodes CASSPLSGLARIETQYF. Filled out from reference TRBV18 and TRBJ2-5, the complete variable domain reads NAGVMQNPRHLVRRRGQEARLRCSPMKGHSHVYWYRQLPEEGLKFMVYLQKENIIDESGMPKERFSAEFPKEGPSILRIQQVVRGDSAAYFCASSPLSGLARIETQYFGPGTRLLVL.

The chain uses TRBV4-2 and TRBJ2-2; possible D gene TRBD2, 5 bases. There are 17 residues in the CDR3. Trimming pared 0 bases from V and 0 bases from J, leaving 11 bases between. CDR1 LGHNA and CDR2 YNFKEQ come from the germline V gene. The CDR3 here is CASSQDPPGTNTGELFF. The CDR3 DNA is TGTGCCAGCAGCCAAGATCCCCCGGGGACGAACACCGGGGAGCTGTTTTTT.

This rearrangement joins TRBV9 to TRBJ2-3; 11 nucleotides align to TRBD2. The CDR3 length is 14 residues. The germline CDR1 and CDR2 sequences are SGDLS and YYNGEE. The V gene end was trimmed by 4 bases and the J gene end by 11 bases; junction bases not matched to a gene: 9. DNA of the CDR3: TGTGCCAGCAGCCCCGGACTAGCGGGCCTCTGGCAGTATTTT. Protein sequence: CASSPGLAGLWQYF.

The sample holds a few counts of this clonotype. The chain recombines TRBV24-1 with TRBJ1-1; no definite D call. The germline gives CDR1 KGHDR, CDR2 SFDVKD. The ends were cut back, 7 bases at V and 2 bases at J, with 7 bases in the middle. The CDR3 has 12 amino acids. The CDR3 bases are TGTGCCACCAGAGGGCCCAACACTGAAGCTTTCTTT. Residues: CATRGPNTEAFF.

The rearrangement joins TRBV20-1 to TRBJ2-1; 9 bases match TRBD2. J lost 2 bases, V lost 6 bases, and 8 bases had no gene match. CDR1 DFQATT and CDR2 SNEGSKA come from the germline V gene (reference sequence). CDR3 length equals 15 residues. The DNA of the CDR3 is TGCAGTGCCAACCCCGCTAGCGGGGCCTACAATGAGCAGTTCTTC. It is translated as CSANPASGAYNEQFF.

At least ten counts were recorded for this clonotype. The chain is built from TRBV4-1 and TRBJ1-4; D call uncertain. The V gene's germline CDR1 is MGHRA and CDR2 YSYEKL. V was shortened by 3 bases and J by 8 bases, with 7 bases between the two germline ends. This CDR3 is built from 12 residues. CDR3 bases: TGCGCCAGCAGCCAGGACGGGGAAAAACTGTTTTTT. Translated, it gives CASSQDGEKLFF.

A few counts support this clonotype. The chain has TRBV12-3 or TRBV12-4 and TRBJ2-1, with D maybe TRBD2 (6 bases). The germline V and J ends were trimmed by 6 bases and 6 bases, with 21 bases remaining between them. The CDR3 totals 16 residues. CDR3 sequence reads: CASRLPGLKFTNEQFF. The CDR3, as DNA: TGTGCCAGCAGACTCCCGGGACTCAAATTCACCAATGAGCAGTTCTTC.

This clonotype was observed a few times. The chain uses TRBV10-3 and TRBJ2-7; D is uncertain. CDR1 ENHRY and CDR2 SYGVKD come from the germline V gene. CDR3 length: 17 amino acids. Trimming stripped 3 bases from V and 0 bases from J, with 18 bases between. CDR3 residues: CAISEQIRTRSSYEQYF. The CDR3 region has the DNA TGTGCCATCAGTGAACAGATCAGAACCCGAAGCTCCTACGAGCAGTACTTC.

The chain couples TRBV2 to TRBJ2-5; D may be TRBD1 (6 bases). The CDR3 contains 15 residues. Germline CDR1 SNHLY, CDR2 FYNNEI. V lost 3 bases and J 1 base, leaving 12 bases between the germline ends. The CDR3 region is CASSEEGQIQETQYF. CDR3 bases: TGTGCCAGCAGTGAGGAAGGACAGATCCAAGAGACCCAGTACTTC.

In this sample, this clonotype turned up many times. V gene TRBV5-1 combines with J gene TRBJ2-3, with unresolved D. This CDR3 region has 15 residues. Germline V gene data show CDR1 as SGHRS and CDR2 as YFSETQ. The V gene lost 0 bases and the J gene lost 6 bases, with 14 bases spanning the gap. The CDR3 is CASSLEDHTLDTQYF. The CDR3 DNA reads TGCGCCAGCAGCTTGGAGGACCACACATTGGATACGCAGTATTTT.

The V call is TRBV21-1, the J call TRBJ2-7; the table's TRBD2 call for D was not verified on the DNA. TRBV21-1 is tagged as a pseudogene. The CDR3 covers 18 residues. CDR3 DNA sequence: TGTGCCAGCAGCAAAATCGGGAGGGTCCGGGTGCCAAACTACGAGCAGTACTTC. Translation: CASSKIGRVRVPNYEQYF.

This clonotype came up a few times. The genes are TRBV29-1 and TRBJ2-3; D is unclear. Trimming cost V 3 bases and J 0 bases, with 7 bases left between them. The V gene's germline CDR1 is SQVTM and CDR2 ANQGSEA. The CDR3 spans 13 residues. Here the CDR3 DNA reads TGCAGCGTTGAGCAGACTAGCACAGATACGCAGTATTTT. Its protein is CSVEQTSTDTQYF.

Remarks on this clonotype: This clone may be a read error of a much larger clone one base away. The chain couples TRBV12-3 or TRBV12-4 to TRBJ2-7, with a possible D match to TRBD2 (5 bases). Trimming pared 4 bases from V and 6 bases from J, leaving 10 bases between. CDR3 length: 12 amino acids. The CDR3 is CASSSLETEQYF. CDR3 nucleotides: TGTGCCAGCAGTTCACTAGAAACCGAGCAGTACTTC.

The V gene is TRBV19, the J gene TRBJ1-1; weak D call: TRBD1 (5 bases). V was clipped by 3 bases and J by 2 bases, with 10 bases between them. The CDR3 covers 14 residues. Looked up from germline, CDR1 is LNHDA and CDR2 is SQIVND (reference sequence). DNA of the CDR3: TGTGCCAGTAGTATGGGACCACCAAACACTGAAGCTTTCTTT. As protein: CASSMGPPNTEAFF.

J is TRBJ1-5 and V is TRBV19; TRBD1 is a possible D gene (6 bases). Between the trimmed V and J ends, which lost 7 bases and 5 bases, there was a span of 12 bases. Germline V gene sequence: CDR1 LNHDA, CDR2 SQIVND (reference sequence). The CDR3 loop spans 13 amino acids. CDR3 sequence reads: CASNRDKDQPQHF. CDR3 coding DNA: TGTGCCAGTAACCGGGACAAAGATCAGCCCCAGCATTTT.

This clonotype has at least ten counts. V gene TRBV2 combines with J gene TRBJ2-1, with TRBD1 matching 8 bases. The V gene's germline CDR1 is SNHLY and CDR2 FYNNEI. The CDR3 contains 11 residues. V shed 8 bases, J shed 14 bases, and the junction held 8 bases outside the gene matches. CDR3 in DNA: TGTGCCAGCCGGACAGGGATCAGGGAGTTCTTC. Its protein is CASRTGIREFF.

In its sample, this clonotype was seen many times. This rearrangement joins TRBV20-1 to TRBJ2-7, with D perhaps TRBD2 (5 bases). V gave up 2 bases and J gave up 3 bases, with 11 bases separating them. Germline V gene data show CDR1 as DFQATT and CDR2 as SNEGSKA (reference sequence). This CDR3 has 13 amino acids. The CDR3 loop is CSARLLGVYEQYF. CDR3 nucleotide sequence: TGCAGTGCTAGACTACTCGGGGTCTACGAGCAGTACTTC.

This chain links TRBV7-8 with TRBJ2-1, with TRBD2 as a possible D gene (7 bases). CDR3 length: 17 residues. The germline CDR1 and CDR2 sequences are SGHVS and FQNEAQ. With 7 bases removed from V and 3 bases from J, the gap between germline ends came to 22 bases. CDR3 amino acids: CASTRGPAGARYNEQFF. The CDR3, as DNA: TGTGCCAGCACCCGAGGCCCTGCGGGGGCCCGCTACAATGAGCAGTTCTTC.

This clonotype was seen a handful of times. The chain uses TRBV6-1 and TRBJ2-7; 7 bases are a match to TRBD2. Germline V gives CDR1 MNHNS, CDR2 SASEGT. The CDR3 spans 15 residues. With V trimmed by 7 bases and J by 0 bases, 9 bases remained unmatched. Here the CDR3 DNA reads TGTGCCAGCAATAGCGGGCGTCGCGGCTCCTACGAGCAGTACTTC. Encoded protein: CASNSGRRGSYEQYF.

There are many counts of this clonotype. The chain combines TRBV28 with TRBJ2-7, with D tentatively TRBD2 (5 bases). This CDR3 has 13 amino acids. V lost 2 bases to trimming and J lost 7 bases, with 12 bases between them. Per germline, CDR1 MDHEN and CDR2 SYDVKM. The CDR3 spells CASSLARRGEQYF. CDR3 bases: TGTGCCAGCAGTTTAGCCCGTCGGGGAGAGCAGTACTTC.

This clonotype was observed a handful of times. V and J are TRBV7-9 and TRBJ2-3; D not resolved. Deletions cut 4 bases from V and 1 base from J, with 6 bases between. From germline, CDR1 is SEHNR and CDR2 FQNEAQ (reference sequence). The CDR3 totals 13 residues. The CDR3 region has the DNA TGTGCCAGCAGCTATTTGGGCACAGATACGCAGTATTTT. This translates into CASSYLGTDTQYF.

The V and J genes are TRBV12-3 or TRBV12-4 and TRBJ2-3; D is unresolved. The CDR3 runs to 16 residues. V was trimmed by 6 bases and J by 2 bases, leaving 18 bases between them. The CDR3 nucleotides read TGTGCCAGCAGACCTATTCTTAACCGGGTCACAGATACGCAGTATTTT. Translated, it gives CASRPILNRVTDTQYF.

This clonotype was picked up a small number of times. The V call is TRBV28, the J call TRBJ2-1; 7 bases agree with TRBD2. Germline V gives CDR1 MDHEN, CDR2 SYDVKM. V dropped 1 base and J dropped 12; count of bases not matched to a gene: 6. The CDR3 has 13 amino acids. The CDR3 sequence is CASSLYQRGVQFF. The CDR3 DNA reads TGTGCCAGCAGTTTATATCAGCGGGGAGTGCAGTTCTTC.

This clonotype has ten or more counts. The chain uses TRBV9 and TRBJ2-1, with 8 bases matching TRBD2. With 4 bases clipped from V and 8 bases from J, the junction kept 8 bases outside the gene matches. Germline V gene lookup returns CDR1 SGDLS and CDR2 YYNGEE. The CDR3 is made up of 14 amino acids. The CDR3 DNA sequence: TGTGCCAGCAGCCCCGAGCGGGAGAAGGATGAGCAGTTCTTC. Translation gives CASSPEREKDEQFF.

The rearrangement joins TRBV29-1 to TRBJ2-2; 8 nucleotides line up with TRBD1. The CDR3 spans 17 residues. Germline V gene sequence: CDR1 SQVTM, CDR2 ANQGSEA. Trimming removed 5 bases from V and 1 base from J; junction bases left unmatched: 12. The CDR3 bases are TGCAGCGTTTCCGGGACAGGAGCTCTTTTGAACACCGGGGAGCTGTTTTTT. This sequence encodes CSVSGTGALLNTGELFF.

The chain employs TRBV10-1 and TRBJ2-3; the D gene is possibly TRBD2 (6 bases). The V end lost 0 bases, the J end lost 2 bases, and 12 bases lay between the germline ends. This CDR3 region has 16 residues. The germline CDR1 and CDR2 sequences are WNHNN and SYGVQD (reference sequence). The CDR3 reads CASSESASGATDTQYF. The CDR3, as DNA: TGCGCCAGCAGTGAGTCGGCATCGGGAGCCACAGATACGCAGTATTTT.

This chain uses TRBV19 with TRBJ1-3, with D perhaps matching TRBD1 (5 bases). V lost 11 bases and J 2 bases, leaving 10 bases between the germline ends. The CDR3 has 12 residues. Germline V gives CDR1 LNHDA, CDR2 SQIVND (reference sequence). The CDR3 spells CASAGAGNTIYF. The CDR3 region has the DNA TGTGCCTCGGCGGGGGCTGGAAACACCATATATTTT.

V is TRBV27 and J is TRBJ1-5, with 8 bases matching TRBD1. This CDR3 contains 13 residues. Germline CDR1 is MNHEY and CDR2 is SMNVEV (reference sequence). V dropped 10 bases and J dropped 7; count of bases not matched to a gene: 9. CDR3: CATARGRGQPQHF. DNA for the CDR3: TGTGCCACCGCCAGGGGGCGAGGACAGCCCCAGCATTTT.

This clonotype was seen only a few times. The rearrangement uses TRBV5-1 and TRBJ1-2; D not certain. Trimming pared 4 bases from V and 3 bases from J, leaving 16 bases between. The CDR3 length is 15 residues. Germline V gene lookup returns CDR1 SGHRS and CDR2 YFSETQ. CDR3 sequence reads: CASSLAISYYYGYTF. As DNA, the CDR3 is TGCGCCAGCAGCCTTGCCATATCGTATTACTATGGCTACACCTTC.